The TCR beta chain under discussion was sequenced for a study of blood T cell repertoires in COVID-19. The assay was immunoSEQ multiplex PCR, and TCRdb's table has in-frame clones only and misses some. This sample yields 300,000 or so clones, of which more than 75% are seen a single time; roughly 1.3% belongs to the top ten. A note on this clone: This specimen includes other DNA sequences encoding the same CDR3.

In germline, CDR1 is LGHNA, CDR2 YSLEER. This CDR3 has 15 amino acids. Trimming took 4 bases from V and 3 from J; bases not matched to a gene: 6. The specimen was peripheral blood. The rearrangement joins TRBV4-3 to TRBJ2-7; 10 bases agree with TRBD1. The clonotype comes from an older man with acute or convalescent COVID-19. The CDR3 coding sequence is TGCGCCAGCAGCCGATCACGGACAGGGGGCTACGAGCAGTACTTC. It codes for CASSRSRTGGYEQYF.